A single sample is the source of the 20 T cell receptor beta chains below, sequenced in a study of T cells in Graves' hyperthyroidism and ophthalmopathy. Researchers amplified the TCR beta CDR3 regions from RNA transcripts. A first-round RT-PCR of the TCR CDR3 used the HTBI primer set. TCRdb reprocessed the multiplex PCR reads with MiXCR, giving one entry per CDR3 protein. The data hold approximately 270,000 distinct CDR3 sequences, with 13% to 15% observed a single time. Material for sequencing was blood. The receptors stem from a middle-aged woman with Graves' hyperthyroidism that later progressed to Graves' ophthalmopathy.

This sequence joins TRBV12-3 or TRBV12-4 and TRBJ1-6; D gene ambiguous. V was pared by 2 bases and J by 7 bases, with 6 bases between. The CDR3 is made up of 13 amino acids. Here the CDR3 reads CASSLMWNSPLHF. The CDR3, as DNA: TGTGCCAGCAGTTTAATGTGGAATTCACCCCTCCACTTT.

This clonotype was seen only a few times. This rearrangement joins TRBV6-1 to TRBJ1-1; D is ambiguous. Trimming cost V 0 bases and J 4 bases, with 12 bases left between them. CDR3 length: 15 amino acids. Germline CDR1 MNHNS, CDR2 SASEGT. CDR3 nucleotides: TGTGCCAGCAGTGAAGCGGCAGAGTGGGCCACTGAAGCTTTCTTT. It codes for CASSEAAEWATEAFF.

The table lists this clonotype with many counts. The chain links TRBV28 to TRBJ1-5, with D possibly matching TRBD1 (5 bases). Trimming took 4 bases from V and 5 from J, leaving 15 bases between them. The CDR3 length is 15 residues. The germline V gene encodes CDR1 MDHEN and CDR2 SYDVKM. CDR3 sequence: CASSSSGFGHQPQHF. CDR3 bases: TGTGCCAGCAGTTCGTCAGGGTTTGGACATCAGCCCCAGCATTTT.

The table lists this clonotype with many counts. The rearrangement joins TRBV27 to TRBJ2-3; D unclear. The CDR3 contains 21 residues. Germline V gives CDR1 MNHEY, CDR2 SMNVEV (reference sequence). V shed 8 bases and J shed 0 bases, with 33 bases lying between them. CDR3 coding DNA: TGTGCCAGCCCCGCCCGAGAGGATTGGACCCCCAACGTTTGGAGCACAGATACGCAGTATTTT. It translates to CASPAREDWTPNVWSTDTQYF.

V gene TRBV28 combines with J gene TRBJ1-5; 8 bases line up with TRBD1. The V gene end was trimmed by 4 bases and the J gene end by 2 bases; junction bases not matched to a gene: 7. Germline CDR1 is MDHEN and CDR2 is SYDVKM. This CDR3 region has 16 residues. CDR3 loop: CASSSRQGIGNQPQHF. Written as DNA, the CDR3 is TGTGCCAGCAGTTCTCGACAGGGGATCGGCAATCAGCCCCAGCATTTT.

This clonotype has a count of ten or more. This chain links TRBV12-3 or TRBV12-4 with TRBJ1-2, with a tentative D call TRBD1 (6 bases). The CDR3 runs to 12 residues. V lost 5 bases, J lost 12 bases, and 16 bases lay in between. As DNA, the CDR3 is TGTGCCAGCAGTCTGACAGGCGGCAAAAACACCTTC. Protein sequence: CASSLTGGKNTF.

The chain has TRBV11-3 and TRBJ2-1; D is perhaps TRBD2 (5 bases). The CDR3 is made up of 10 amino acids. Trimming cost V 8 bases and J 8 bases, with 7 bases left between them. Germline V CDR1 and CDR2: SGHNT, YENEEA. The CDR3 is CASGSDEQFF. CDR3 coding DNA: TGTGCCAGCGGGAGCGATGAGCAGTTCTTC.

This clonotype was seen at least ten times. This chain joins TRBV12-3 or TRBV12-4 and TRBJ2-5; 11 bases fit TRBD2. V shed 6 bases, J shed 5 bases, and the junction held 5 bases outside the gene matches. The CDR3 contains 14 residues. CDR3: CASRSTSGSETQYF. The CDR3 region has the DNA TGTGCCAGCAGGAGTACTAGCGGGAGTGAGACCCAGTACTTC.

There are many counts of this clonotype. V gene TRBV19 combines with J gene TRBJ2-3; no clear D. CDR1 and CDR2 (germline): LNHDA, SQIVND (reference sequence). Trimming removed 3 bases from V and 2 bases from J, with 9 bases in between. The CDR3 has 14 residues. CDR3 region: CASSILSNTDTQYF. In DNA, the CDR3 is TGTGCCAGTAGTATCCTGTCCAACACAGATACGCAGTATTTT.

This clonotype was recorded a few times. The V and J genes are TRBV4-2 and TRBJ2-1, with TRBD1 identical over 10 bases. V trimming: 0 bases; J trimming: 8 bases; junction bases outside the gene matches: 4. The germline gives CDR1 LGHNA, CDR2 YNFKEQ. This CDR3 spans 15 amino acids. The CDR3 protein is CASSQEGDRGDEQFF. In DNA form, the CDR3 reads TGTGCCAGCAGCCAAGAAGGGGACAGGGGAGATGAGCAGTTCTTC.

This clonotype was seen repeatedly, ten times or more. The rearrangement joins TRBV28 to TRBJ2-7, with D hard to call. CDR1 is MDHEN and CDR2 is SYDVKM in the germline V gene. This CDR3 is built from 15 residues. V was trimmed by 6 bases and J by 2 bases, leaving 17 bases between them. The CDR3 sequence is CASSSSGRVPYEQYF. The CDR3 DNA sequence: TGTGCCAGCAGCTCCTCGGGCCGCGTACCCTACGAGCAGTACTTC.

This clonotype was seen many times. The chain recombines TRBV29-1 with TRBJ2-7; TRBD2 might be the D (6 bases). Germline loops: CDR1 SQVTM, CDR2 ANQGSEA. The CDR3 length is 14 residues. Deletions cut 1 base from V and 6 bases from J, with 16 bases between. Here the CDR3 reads CSVEAGSGEGEQYF. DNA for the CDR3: TGCAGCGTTGAAGCAGGTAGCGGTGAAGGCGAGCAGTACTTC.

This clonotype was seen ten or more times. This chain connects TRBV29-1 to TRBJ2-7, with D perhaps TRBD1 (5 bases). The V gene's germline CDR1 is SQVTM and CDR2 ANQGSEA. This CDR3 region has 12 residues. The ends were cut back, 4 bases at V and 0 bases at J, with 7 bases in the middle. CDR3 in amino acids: CSVVGDSYEQYF. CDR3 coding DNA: TGCAGCGTTGTAGGGGACTCCTACGAGCAGTACTTC.

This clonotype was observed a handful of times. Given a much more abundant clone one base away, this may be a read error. Written as DNA, the CDR3 is TGCGCCAGCAGTGAAGCGGGAGGGGATTCCTACGAGCAGTACTTC. It is translated as CASSEAGGDSYEQYF. J is TRBJ2-7 and V is TRBV10-2; TRBD2 matches at 10 bases. The V and J ends lost 3 bases and 1 base, in that order; junction bases with no gene match: 3. The V gene's germline CDR1 is WSHSY and CDR2 SAAADI. CDR3 length equals 15 residues.

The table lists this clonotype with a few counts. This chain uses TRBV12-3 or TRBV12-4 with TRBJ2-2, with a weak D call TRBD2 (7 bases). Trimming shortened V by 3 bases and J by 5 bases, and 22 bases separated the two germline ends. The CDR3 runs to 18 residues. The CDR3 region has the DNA TGTGCCAGCAGTTTGCGGAGAGGGGGAGGGCGTCCAACCGGGGAGCTGTTTTTT. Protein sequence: CASSLRRGGGRPTGELFF.

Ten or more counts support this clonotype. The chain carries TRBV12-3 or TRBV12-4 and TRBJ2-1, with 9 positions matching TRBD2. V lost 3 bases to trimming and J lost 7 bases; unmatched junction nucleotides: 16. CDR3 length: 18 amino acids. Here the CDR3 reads CASSLFLAGDPVENEQFF. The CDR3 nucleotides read TGTGCCAGCAGTTTGTTTTTAGCGGGAGACCCGGTTGAGAATGAGCAGTTCTTC.

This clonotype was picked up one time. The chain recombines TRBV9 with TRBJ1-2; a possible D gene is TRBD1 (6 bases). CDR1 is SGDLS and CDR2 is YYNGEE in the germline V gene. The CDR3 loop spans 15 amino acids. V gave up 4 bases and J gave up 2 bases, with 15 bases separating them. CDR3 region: CASSPGDGLNYGYTF. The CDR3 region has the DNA TGTGCCAGCAGCCCAGGGGACGGCTTAAACTATGGCTACACCTTC.

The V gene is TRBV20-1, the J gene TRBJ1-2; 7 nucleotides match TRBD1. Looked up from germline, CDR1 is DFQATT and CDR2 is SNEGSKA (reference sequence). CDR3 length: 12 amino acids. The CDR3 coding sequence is TGCAGCGTTAATACAGGGGCGGAAGGCTACACCTTC. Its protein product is CSVNTGAEGYTF.

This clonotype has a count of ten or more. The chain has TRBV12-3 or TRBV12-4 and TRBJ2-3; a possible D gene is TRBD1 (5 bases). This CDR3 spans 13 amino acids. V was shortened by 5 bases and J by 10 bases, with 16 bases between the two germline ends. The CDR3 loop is CASSPDINYPQYF. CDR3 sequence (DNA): TGTGCCAGCAGTCCGGACATAAACTATCCGCAGTATTTT.

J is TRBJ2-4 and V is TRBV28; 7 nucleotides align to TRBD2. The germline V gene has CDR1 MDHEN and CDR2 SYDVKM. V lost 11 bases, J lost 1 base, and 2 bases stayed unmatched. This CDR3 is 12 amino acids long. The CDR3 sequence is CAARGAKNIQYF. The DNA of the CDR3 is TGTGCCGCGCGGGGGGCCAAAAACATTCAGTACTTC.